Listed below are T cell receptor beta chains from one sample, sequenced in a study of T cells in Graves' hyperthyroidism and ophthalmopathy. One entry per CDR3 protein results from TCRdb running MiXCR on the multiplex PCR reads. In the table there are about 360,000 distinct CDR3 sequences, less than 15% of which are singletons. The specimen sequenced was blood. The receptors here all came from a woman aged 18-29 years with Graves' hyperthyroidism. The CDR3 runs from the conserved cysteine through the conserved F or W. Fields, in order: clone size, V gene, J gene, D gene, CDR3 DNA, CDR3 protein. D genes are given only for firm matches. Clone size is not always given. Where it is, it says once, few, many or a class for expanded clones.

NA	TRBV7-3	TRBJ2-7	TRBD2	TGTGCCAGCAGCTTAAGGGCACGCGGGGGGCCCTACGAGCAGTACTTC	CASSLRARGGPYEQYF
many	TRBV12-3/TRBV12-4	TRBJ2-7	TRBD1	TGTGCCAGCAGCCCGGGACAGGGGTCCGAGCAGTACTTC	CASSPGQGSEQYF
NA	TRBV5-1	TRBJ1-2	NA	TGCGCCAGCAGCTTGGCCGAGGGCAGGGGACGAGGTGGCTACACCTTC	CASSLAEGRGRGGYTF
many	TRBV28	TRBJ2-7	NA	TGTGCCAGCACCAAGTTCCCATACGAGCAGTACTTC	CASTKFPYEQYF
many	TRBV7-9	TRBJ1-1	NA	TGTGCCAGCAGCTTAGGTCGGGGCGAGACTGAAGCTTTCTTT	CASSLGRGETEAFF
NA	TRBV7-2	TRBJ1-5	NA	TGTGCCAGCAGCCACTCGAGGGATCAGCCCCAGCATTTT	CASSHSRDQPQHF
NA	TRBV27	TRBJ1-2	TRBD1	TGTGCCAGCGGCGTTCAGGGGGCTGGTAACTATGGCTACACCTTC	CASGVQGAGNYGYTF
few	TRBV7-9	TRBJ2-7	NA	TGTGCCAGCAGCAACAGGGACCCTCGATTATCCTACGAGCAGTACTTC	CASSNRDPRLSYEQYF
few	TRBV7-8	TRBJ1-2	NA	TGTGCCAGCAGCTTAACCCGGCAGGGGAGGATTTATGGCTACACCTTC	CASSLTRQGRIYGYTF
many	TRBV3-1	TRBJ2-1	TRBD2	TGTGCCAGCAGCCAAGTAAGCGGGGGGATCAATGAGCAGTTCTTC	CASSQVSGGINEQFF
many	TRBV6-2/TRBV6-3	TRBJ2-1	TRBD2	TGTGCCAGCAGAAAAAAAGGGACTAGCGGGCGGAGTTCCTACAATGAGCAGTTCTTC	CASRKKGTSGRSSYNEQFF
many	TRBV7-2	TRBJ1-5	NA	TGTGCCAGCAGCTCCGGCTTGGTGGGCAATCAGCCCCAGCATTTT	CASSSGLVGNQPQHF
many	TRBV2	TRBJ2-1	TRBD2	TGTGTGACTAGCGGGAGTCCCTACAATGAGCAGTTCTTC	CVTSGSPYNEQFF
many	TRBV4-3	TRBJ2-1	NA	TGCGCCAGCAGCCAACAAGAGCGAGGTGAGCAGTTCTTC	CASSQQERGEQFF
many	TRBV28	TRBJ1-2	TRBD1	TGTGCCAGCAGTCTGCCGACAGGGGGCGCGGGTGGCTACACCTTC	CASSLPTGGAGGYTF
many	TRBV3-1	TRBJ1-6	NA	TGTGCCAGCAGCCAAGGACGGACTAATTCACCCCTCCACTTT	CASSQGRTNSPLHF
many	TRBV7-3	TRBJ1-1	NA	TGTGCCAGCAGCTTAAAAATGGGAACTGAAGCTTTCTTT	CASSLKMGTEAFF
NA	TRBV9	TRBJ1-3	TRBD1	TGTGCCAGCAGCGGGAGTGGGACAGGAAGTCTAGTGGCTGGAAACACCATATATTTT	CASSGSGTGSLVAGNTIYF
few	TRBV4-3	TRBJ2-6	NA	TGCGCCAGCAGCCAGGGTCACGGGTGGGCCAACGTCCTGACTTTC	CASSQGHGWANVLTF
few	TRBV7-2	TRBJ2-1	TRBD1	TGTGCCAGCAGCTTAGTTCCGGGTTCGACAGGGAATGAGCAGTTCTTC	CASSLVPGSTGNEQFF
many	TRBV29-1	TRBJ2-1	TRBD2	TGCAGCGTTGAAGACCACGGGACTAGCGAATTCAATGAGCAGTTCTTC	CSVEDHGTSEFNEQFF
NA	TRBV30	TRBJ2-6	NA	TGTGCCTGGAGTCCTCGGGTTGCTGGGGCCAACGTCCTGACTTTC	CAWSPRVAGANVLTF
many	TRBV7-9	TRBJ2-3	TRBD2	TGTGCCAGCAGCTTAGACCCCAGACTAGCGGCTAACACAGATACGCAGTATTTT	CASSLDPRLAANTDTQYF
many	TRBV2	TRBJ1-5	TRBD1	TGTGCCAGCGGACAGGGCTTCAATCAGCCCCAGCATTTT	CASGQGFNQPQHF
many	TRBV24-1	TRBJ1-1	NA	TGTGCCACCAGTGATAGGGGGGCTGAAGCTTTCTTT	CATSDRGAEAFF
many	TRBV15	TRBJ2-3	NA	TGTGCCACCAGCAAGGGGTATACGCAGTATTTT	CATSKGYTQYF
few	TRBV5-1	TRBJ2-1	TRBD1	TGCGCCAGCAGCCCGGCAGCCGGGACAGGGGCCTACAATGAGCAGTTCTTC	CASSPAAGTGAYNEQFF
few	TRBV5-6	TRBJ1-4	NA	TGTGCCAGCAGCCGCACGCCTAATGAAAAACTGTTTTTT	CASSRTPNEKLFF
many	TRBV20-1	TRBJ2-3	NA	TGCAGTGCTGGCCCTGGGTGGAACCCTAGCACAGATACGCAGTATTTT	CSAGPGWNPSTDTQYF
many	TRBV12-3/TRBV12-4	TRBJ1-2	NA	TGTGCCAGCAGCCACGAGGCCCCGGGGGATGGCTACACCTTC	CASSHEAPGDGYTF
many	TRBV29-1	TRBJ2-3	TRBD2	TGCAGAAGCTTCTTTCCGGGACTAGCATCGGATACGCAGTATTTT	CRSFFPGLASDTQYF
many	TRBV6-1	TRBJ2-1	TRBD1	TGTGCCAGCAGCGCTGCCGGGACAGGGGCCAATGAGCAGTTCTTC	CASSAAGTGANEQFF
many	TRBV28	TRBJ2-1	NA	TGTGCCAGCATTTTATGGAGAGGGAATGTTAGAAATGAGCAGTTCTTC	CASILWRGNVRNEQFF
many	TRBV29-1	TRBJ2-3	TRBD2	TGCAGCGTTGAGAAGTTAGCGGGGGGTACGGATACGCAGTATTTT	CSVEKLAGGTDTQYF
NA	TRBV5-6	TRBJ2-3	NA	TGTGCCAGCAGCTCGCCGCTAAAGGGTACAGTATTCGCAGATACGCAGTATTTT	CASSSPLKGTVFADTQYF
many	TRBV18	TRBJ2-1	NA	TGTGCCAGCTCAGAGACACAGAACCGTCTTTACTCCTACAATGAGCAGTTCTTC	CASSETQNRLYSYNEQFF
NA	TRBV4-1	TRBJ2-6	NA	TGTGCCAGCAGCCAAGATCATGGGGACTCTGGGGCCAACGTCCTGACTTTC	CASSQDHGDSGANVLTF
few	TRBV25-1	TRBJ2-5	NA	TGTGCCAGCCGCCAGTACCAAGAGACCCAGTACTTC	CASRQYQETQYF
few	TRBV20-1	TRBJ1-2	TRBD1	TGCAGTGCTACGCCGGGACAGGGAAGGCATGGCTACACCTTC	CSATPGQGRHGYTF
once	TRBV27	TRBJ2-1	TRBD2	TGTGCCAGCAGTCTTTCTAGCGGCGGCTATTACGAGCAGTTCTTC	CASSLSSGGYYEQFF
many	TRBV7-2	TRBJ2-7	NA	TGTGCCAGCAGCTTAGTGGGTTTCCACGAGCAGTACTTC	CASSLVGFHEQYF
many	TRBV7-3	TRBJ1-3	NA	TGTGCCAGCAGCTTAGACGCAGGGACGGGAAACACCATATATTTT	CASSLDAGTGNTIYF
NA	TRBV6-4	TRBJ2-3	TRBD2	TGTGCCAGCAGTGAATCAGCGGGGGGCACAGATACGCAGTATTTT	CASSESAGGTDTQYF
many	TRBV7-8	TRBJ1-6	NA	TGTGCCAGCAGCTTAGTTTCGGGTTGGGGCGATTCACCCCTCCACTTT	CASSLVSGWGDSPLHF
many	TRBV7-8	TRBJ1-1	NA	TGTGCCAGCAGCTTCGGACACTCGAACACTGAAGCTTTCTTT	CASSFGHSNTEAFF
NA	TRBV15	TRBJ1-5	NA	TGTGCCACCAGCAGAGACCGGAAGGGGGGAGACAATCAGCCCCAGCATTTT	CATSRDRKGGDNQPQHF
many	TRBV11-2	TRBJ2-3	TRBD2	TGTGCCAGCAGCTCCGAATTAGCGGGGGCTGATACGCAGTATTTT	CASSSELAGADTQYF
NA	TRBV7-3	TRBJ2-3	NA	TGTGCCAGCAGCGCAGCCGGGGCCCCGGGAGATACGCAGTATTTT	CASSAAGAPGDTQYF
many	TRBV7-2	TRBJ2-7	TRBD1	TGTGCCAGCAGCTCGTTGACAGGGGGAAACTACGAGCAGTACTTC	CASSSLTGGNYEQYF
NA	TRBV19	TRBJ2-1	NA	TGTGCCAGTAGATATAGGGGGGACAATGAGCAGTTCTTC	CASRYRGDNEQFF
few	TRBV4-3	TRBJ1-2	NA	TGCGCCAGCAGCCTAGAGGACAGCAACTATGGCTACACCTTC	CASSLEDSNYGYTF
NA	TRBV9	TRBJ2-7	TRBD1	TGTGCCAGCAGCCCGACAGGGGAGGCCTACGAGCAGTACTTC	CASSPTGEAYEQYF
many	TRBV7-2	TRBJ1-3	NA	TGTGCCAGCAGTAGTTTCGGTCATGGAAACACCATATATTTT	CASSSFGHGNTIYF
many	TRBV5-1	TRBJ2-7	NA	TGCGCCAGCAGCTGGGACAAGGGGGAGCAGTACTTC	CASSWDKGEQYF
many	TRBV7-9	TRBJ1-1	NA	TGTGCCAGCAGCTTAGGGCCCCCTACCATGAACACTGAAGCTTTCTTT	CASSLGPPTMNTEAFF
many	TRBV18	TRBJ1-1	NA	TGTGCCAGCTCCCTGGCGGAGGGGAACACTGAAGCTTTCTTT	CASSLAEGNTEAFF
NA	TRBV7-9	TRBJ2-5	TRBD1	TGTGCCAGCAGTATGGGACAGGGCCAAGAGACCCAGTACTTC	CASSMGQGQETQYF
few	TRBV6-6	TRBJ2-4	NA	TGTGCCAGCAGTTACTCGGGTGGGCGGGACATCTTCTTCCTAGCCAAAAACATTCAGTACTTC	CASSYSGGRDIFFLAKNIQYF
few	TRBV10-2	TRBJ2-1	NA	TGCGCCAGCAGGGCGTACGGTGAGCAGTTCTTC	CASRAYGEQFF
many	TRBV28	TRBJ2-7	NA	TGTGCCAGCAGTTATGGCGGAACATCAAGCGAGCAGTACTTC	CASSYGGTSSEQYF